The 21 T cell receptor beta chains listed next were all sequenced from one sample in a study of T cells in Graves' hyperthyroidism and ophthalmopathy. TCR beta CDR3 sequences were amplified from RNA transcripts. Initially, a first-round RT-PCR of the TCR CDR3 employed the HTBI primer set. TCRdb re-called the multiplex PCR reads through MiXCR, storing one row per CDR3 protein. The sample consists of about 600,000 distinct CDR3 sequences, approximately 16% of them appearing once. The sequencing input was blood. Receptors originate from a woman aged 35 to 49 with Graves' ophthalmopathy.

The chain joins TRBV28 to TRBJ2-3, with TRBD2 identical over 7 bases. Trimming took 10 bases from V and 0 from J; bases not matched to a gene: 16. Germline lookup yields CDR1 MDHEN and CDR2 SYDVKM. The CDR3 loop spans 17 amino acids. The CDR3 sequence is CATNLAAPGDSTDTQYF. The CDR3 DNA reads TGTGCCACCAATCTAGCGGCCCCCGGGGACAGCACAGATACGCAGTATTTT.

In this sample, this clonotype turned up a few times. The rearrangement uses TRBV27 and TRBJ2-1, with 7 positions matching TRBD2. The CDR3 covers 15 residues. The ends lost 0 bases at V and 6 bases at J; junction bases unmatched: 5. Germline values: CDR1 MNHEY, CDR2 SMNVEV (reference sequence). The CDR3, as DNA: TGTGCCAGCAGTTTATCGGGAGGGAGGGGCAATGAGCAGTTCTTC. It is translated as CASSLSGGRGNEQFF.

This clonotype was seen repeatedly, ten times or more. The chain is built from TRBV12-3 or TRBV12-4 and TRBJ2-6, with D possibly being TRBD1 (6 bases). This CDR3 has 16 residues. The V and J ends lost 2 bases and 1 base respectively, with 9 bases between them. CDR3 protein: CASSLLQGSGANVLTF. The CDR3 DNA reads as TGTGCCAGCAGTTTACTACAGGGATCTGGGGCCAACGTCCTGACTTTC.

The chain joins TRBV2 to TRBJ1-2; D gene uncertain. The ends were cut back, 2 bases at V and 4 bases at J, with 11 bases in the middle. The CDR3 loop spans 14 amino acids. Germline CDR1 is SNHLY and CDR2 is FYNNEI. The CDR3 loop is CASSERERSYGYTF. The DNA of the CDR3 is TGTGCCAGCAGTGAAAGAGAGCGAAGCTATGGCTACACCTTC. Supplemented by reference TRBV2 and TRBJ1-2, the full variable domain reads EPEVTQTPSHQVTQMGQEVILRCVPISNHLYFYWYRQILGQKVEFLVSFYNNEISEKSEIFDDQFSVERPDGSNFTLKIRSTKLEDSAMYFCASSERERSYGYTFGSGTRLTVV.

There are a few counts of this clonotype. With a much larger clone just one base away, this may be a read error. The V and J genes are TRBV2 and TRBJ1-5, with TRBD1 matching over 8 bases. The CDR3 spans 15 residues. From germline, CDR1 is SNHLY and CDR2 FYNNEI. V was pared by 8 bases and J by 7 bases, with 13 bases of the junction left unmatched. CDR3 sequence: CASGPLAGGEQPQHF. The CDR3 DNA reads TGTGCCAGCGGGCCCCTGGCAGGGGGCGAACAGCCCCAGCATTTT.

J is TRBJ2-5 and V is TRBV20-1, with 12 positions matching TRBD2. CDR1 and CDR2 (germline): DFQATT, SNEGSKA (reference sequence). The V segment lost 5 bases and the J segment 5 bases; nucleotides outside the gene matches: 3. The CDR3 is made up of 13 amino acids. CDR3 DNA: TGCAGTGCTCGACTAGCGGGGGTGGAGACCCAGTACTTC. Translated: CSARLAGVETQYF.

This chain's CDR3 is CSARWPWTGLTEAFF. The CDR3 DNA sequence: TGCAGTGCTAGATGGCCCTGGACAGGGCTGACTGAAGCTTTCTTT. This chain uses TRBV20-1 with TRBJ1-1; 8 bases line up with TRBD1. Germline lookup yields CDR1 DFQATT and CDR2 SNEGSKA (reference sequence). V dropped 2 bases and J dropped 5; count of bases not matched to a gene: 10. The CDR3 is 15 residues long.

A few counts support this clonotype. CDR3 nucleotide sequence: TGTGCCAGCTCACCCGACCTAGAGACGCGCGAGCAGTACTTC. The encoded protein is CASSPDLETREQYF. The chain employs TRBV18 and TRBJ2-7; no reliable D call. This CDR3 has 14 residues. Germline assignment: CDR1 KGHSH and CDR2 LQKENI. V was pared by 3 bases and J by 6 bases, with 15 bases between.

This clonotype was detected ten times or more. The V gene is TRBV11-3, the J gene TRBJ2-5; TRBD2 matches at 14 bases. V shed 5 bases and J 5 bases; nucleotides not matched to a gene: 7. CDR3 length: 16 residues. The germline V gene has CDR1 SGHNT and CDR2 YENEEA. The CDR3: CASSTGLAGARETQYF. CDR3 sequence (DNA): TGTGCCAGCAGCACGGGACTAGCGGGAGCTCGGGAGACCCAGTACTTC.

Comment on this clonotype: A much larger clone sits a single nucleotide away, making a read error possible. The V gene is TRBV18, the J gene TRBJ1-4, with TRBD1 as a possible D gene (5 bases). The V and J ends lost 3 bases and 3 bases respectively, with 11 bases between them. CDR1 KGHSH and CDR2 LQKENI come from the germline V gene. The length of the CDR3 is 15 residues. CDR3 protein: CASSPSRAANEKLFF. Written as DNA, the CDR3 is TGTGCCAGCTCACCGAGCAGGGCAGCTAATGAAAAACTGTTTTTT.

The rearrangement uses TRBV18 and TRBJ1-2; D gene ambiguous. The CDR3 loop spans 13 amino acids. Trimming stripped 6 bases from V and 6 bases from J, with 14 bases between. Germline CDR1 and CDR2: KGHSH and LQKENI. The CDR3 region is CASSLPYSNGYTF. The CDR3 region has the DNA TGTGCCAGCTCTCTTCCTTATTCCAATGGCTACACCTTC. Filled out from reference TRBV18 and TRBJ1-2, the complete variable domain reads NAGVMQNPRHLVRRRGQEARLRCSPMKGHSHVYWYRQLPEEGLKFMVYLQKENIIDESGMPKERFSAEFPKEGPSILRIQQVVRGDSAAYFCASSLPYSNGYTFGSGTRLTVV.

This clonotype was detected a few times. The V and J genes are TRBV6-1 and TRBJ2-1; 8 bases are a match to TRBD2. CDR1 and CDR2 from the germline V gene are MNHNS and SASEGT. Trimming cost V 5 bases and J 0 bases; bases outside gene matches: 9. This CDR3 contains 17 residues. The CDR3 sequence is CASSPVFGGGSYNEQFF. CDR3 bases: TGTGCCAGCAGTCCTGTCTTCGGGGGGGGCTCCTACAATGAGCAGTTCTTC.

In its sample, this clonotype was seen many times. The chain recombines TRBV28 with TRBJ1-1; 7 nucleotides agree with TRBD1. This CDR3 contains 14 residues. Germline V lookup: CDR1 MDHEN, CDR2 SYDVKM. V lost 6 bases and J lost 3; bases outside the gene matches: 7. CDR3 sequence: CASRNRGEYTEAFF. The CDR3 DNA follows: TGTGCCAGCAGGAACAGGGGAGAGTACACTGAAGCTTTCTTT.

This clonotype was picked up many times. V is TRBV7-9 and J is TRBJ2-1; D is ambiguous. The germline V and J ends were trimmed by 4 bases and 3 bases, with 13 bases remaining between them. This CDR3 spans 15 amino acids. Germline assignment: CDR1 SEHNR and CDR2 FQNEAQ (reference sequence). This CDR3 is CASSYTPSIYNEQFF. The CDR3 DNA reads as TGTGCCAGCAGCTACACCCCCAGTATCTACAATGAGCAGTTCTTC.

The chain couples TRBV6-2 or TRBV6-3 to TRBJ2-7, with TRBD2 identical over 15 bases. The ends lost 5 bases at V and 4 bases at J; junction bases unmatched: 6. Germline V gene lookup returns CDR1 MNHEY and CDR2 SVGEGT. The CDR3 extends over 16 amino acids. CDR3 nucleotides: TGTGCCAGCAGTGACCACGGGACTAGCGGGAGGTACGAGCAGTACTTC. Its translation: CASSDHGTSGRYEQYF.

CDR3 amino acids: CASTQPGRLGTEAFF. The DNA of the CDR3 is TGTGCCAGCACTCAACCCGGACGGCTAGGCACTGAAGCTTTCTTT. This chain links TRBV12-3 or TRBV12-4 with TRBJ1-1, with D hard to call. V gave up 7 bases and J gave up 4 bases, with 19 bases separating them. The CDR3 is made up of 15 amino acids.

This clonotype has at least ten counts. The chain has TRBV7-9 and TRBJ2-5; 7 nucleotides line up with TRBD1. The CDR3 consists of 14 residues. CDR1 is SEHNR and CDR2 is FQNEAQ in the germline V gene (reference sequence). V lost 4 bases to trimming and J lost 5 bases; unmatched junction nucleotides: 7. CDR3 bases: TGTGCCAGCAGCTCCCGGGACAGAGGGGAGACCCAGTACTTC. Translated: CASSSRDRGETQYF.

This clonotype was picked up many times. The J gene is TRBJ2-5, the V gene TRBV30, with 9 bases that match TRBD2. Germline-derived CDR1 and CDR2 are GTSNPN and SVGIG (reference sequence). The CDR3 sequence is 15 residues long. J gave up 0 bases and V 5 bases, and 7 bases lay outside the gene matches. The CDR3 is CAWVGLAGNQETQYF. The CDR3, as DNA: TGTGCCTGGGTCGGGCTAGCGGGGAACCAAGAGACCCAGTACTTC.

This clonotype showed up many times. This chain connects TRBV2 to TRBJ2-1, with 8 bases lining up with TRBD2. Trimming took 0 bases from V and 4 from J; bases not matched to a gene: 5. Germline CDR1 SNHLY, CDR2 FYNNEI. CDR3 length equals 16 residues. The CDR3 DNA reads as TGTGCCAGCAGTGAAGCGACCCGACTAGCGTACAATGAGCAGTTCTTC. It translates to CASSEATRLAYNEQFF.

J is TRBJ1-2 and V is TRBV19; 7 bases are shared with TRBD1. Germline CDR1 reads LNHDA; CDR2 reads SQIVND (reference sequence). Trimming took 7 bases from V and 2 from J; bases not matched to a gene: 22. The CDR3 consists of 19 residues. The CDR3 region is CASTLRAGGAFRGNYGYTF. In DNA, the CDR3 is TGTGCCAGTACTCTTCGTGCAGGGGGAGCGTTTAGGGGGAACTATGGCTACACCTTC. The full variable domain, in which reference TRBV19 and TRBJ1-2 provide the parts outside the CDR3, is DGGITQSPKYLFRKEGQNVTLSCEQNLNHDAMYWYRQDPGQGLRLIYYSQIVNDFQKGDIAEGYSVSREKKESFPLTVTSAQKNPTAFYLCASTLRAGGAFRGNYGYTFGSGTRLTVV.

This chain uses TRBV10-2 with TRBJ2-3; D is uncertain. Trimming shortened V by 6 bases and J by 2 bases, and 9 bases separated the two germline ends. The CDR3 runs 13 residues. Germline V gene data show CDR1 as WSHSY and CDR2 as SAAADI. CDR3 DNA: TGCGCCAGCAGACAGCCACCCACAGATACGCAGTATTTT. Encoded protein: CASRQPPTDTQYF.